This T cell receptor (beta chain) stems from a study of cytomegalovirus exposure and HLA in healthy donors. With regard to this clone: Its cognate antigen is unknown.

Sequenced by immunoSEQ multiplex PCR; TCRdb stores in-frame clones only, minus some. The sample yields 120,000 or so clones, approximately 88% seen once. The CDR3 is made up of 13 amino acids. The germline V gene encodes CDR1 SGHNT and CDR2 YYREEE (reference sequence). Trimming shortened V by 4 bases and J by 5 bases, and 9 bases separated the two germline ends. Study results and limitations: A list of 150 to 200 TCR beta chains associated with cytomegalovirus was given.

J is TRBJ2-2 and V is TRBV5-4; D is undetermined. The sequence was obtained from a young woman in good health and CMV-seronegative. The source material was PBMCs. The CDR3 nucleotides are TGTGCCAGCAGCGAGGTTGCTACCGGGGAGCTGTTTTTT. This translates into CASSEVATGELFF.